This T cell receptor beta chain was captured by sequencing in a study of CD8 T cells in ankylosing spondylitis. Study results and limitations: A TCR beta motif made of fewer than 10 highly homologous variants seemed typical of ankylosing spondylitis blood.

The CDR3 contains 19 residues. CDR1 and CDR2 (germline): SGHAT, FQNNGV. V shed 3 bases and J 3 bases; nucleotides not matched to a gene: 18. TCRdb itself ran the 5' RACE reads through MiXCR, one entry per CDR3 protein. Of hundreds of thousands of distinct CDR3 sequences detected, approximately 12% appear once; the ten largest clones hold roughly 0.51%. This clonotype was seen only a few times. Antigen: not known. The source of this sequence is a male donor with ankylosing spondylitis. Sequenced material: blood, either unsorted or a sorted T cell fraction (not recorded which). J is TRBJ2-7 and V is TRBV11-2; 9 bases fit TRBD1. This chain's CDR3 is CASSLEALTGGGSFYEQYF. DNA of the CDR3: TGTGCCAGCAGCTTGGAAGCCTTGACAGGGGGTGGTTCTTTCTACGAGCAGTACTTC. Filled out from reference TRBV11-2 and TRBJ2-7, the complete variable domain reads EAGVAQSPRYKIIEKRQSVAFWCNPISGHATLYWYQQILGQGPKLLIQFQNNGVVDDSQLPKDRFSAERLKGVDSTLKIQPAKLEDSAVYLCASSLEALTGGGSFYEQYFGPGTRLTVT.